The 3 T cell receptor beta chains reported below all come from one sample, sequenced in a study of blood T cell repertoires in COVID-19. Repertoires were generated with immunoSEQ multiplex PCR, while TCRdb's copy carries only in-frame clones and drops some. The sample carries some 260,000 clones, about 91% recorded once. The sequenced material came from peripheral blood. Receptors were obtained from a woman in her 30s with COVID-19, enrolled during active disease.

The genes are TRBV27 and TRBJ1-4; 8 nucleotides match TRBD1. This CDR3 has 15 residues. CDR1 MNHEY and CDR2 SMNVEV come from the germline V gene (reference sequence). With V trimmed by 0 bases and J by 5 bases, 2 bases remained unmatched. The chain's CDR3 is CASSLSNRGNEKLFF. The DNA for the CDR3 is TGTGCCAGCAGTTTATCGAACAGGGGGAATGAAAAACTGTTTTTT.

This chain uses TRBV7-2 with TRBJ1-3; D not resolved. The CDR3 totals 14 residues. The V gene's germline CDR1 is SGHTA and CDR2 FQGNSA. Trimming took off 5 bases at V and 0 bases at J, with 8 bases between the two ends. The CDR3 bases are TGTGCCAGCAGCCCAGAGGGCTCTGGAAACACCATATATTTT. This sequence encodes CASSPEGSGNTIYF.

CDR3: CASSPPGQYNEQFF. Here the CDR3 DNA reads TGTGCCAGCAGCCCCCCCGGACAGTACAATGAGCAGTTCTTC. J is TRBJ2-1 and V is TRBV11-2; a weak D match, TRBD1 (6 bases). Germline assignment: CDR1 SGHAT and CDR2 FQNNGV. This CDR3 contains 14 residues. The V gene lost 5 bases and the J gene lost 4 bases, with 12 bases spanning the gap.